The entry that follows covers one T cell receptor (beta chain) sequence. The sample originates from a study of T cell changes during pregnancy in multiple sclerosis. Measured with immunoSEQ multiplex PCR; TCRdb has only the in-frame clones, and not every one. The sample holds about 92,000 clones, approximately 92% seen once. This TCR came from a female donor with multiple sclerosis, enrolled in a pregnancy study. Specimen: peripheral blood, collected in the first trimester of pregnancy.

The CDR3, as DNA: TGTGCCAGCAGCCAATTAGCGGGAAGCACAGATACGCAGTATTTT. Its protein product is CASSQLAGSTDTQYF. The chain links TRBV11-2 to TRBJ2-3; the match to TRBD2 covers 8 bases. The junction had 4 bases not matched to a gene; V was cut back by 5 bases and J by 0 bases. The CDR3 spans 15 residues. Germline lookup yields CDR1 SGHAT and CDR2 FQNNGV.